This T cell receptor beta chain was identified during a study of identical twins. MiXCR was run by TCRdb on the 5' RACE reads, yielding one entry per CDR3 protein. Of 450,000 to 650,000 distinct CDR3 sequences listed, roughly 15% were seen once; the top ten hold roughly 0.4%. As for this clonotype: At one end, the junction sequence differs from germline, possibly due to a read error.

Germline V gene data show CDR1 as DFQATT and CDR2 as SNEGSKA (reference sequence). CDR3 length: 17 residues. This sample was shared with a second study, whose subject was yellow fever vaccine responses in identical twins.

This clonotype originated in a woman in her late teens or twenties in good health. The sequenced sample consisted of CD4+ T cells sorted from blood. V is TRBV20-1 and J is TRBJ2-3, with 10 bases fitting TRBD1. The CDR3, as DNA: TGCTGTGCTAGAGCCTACGGGACAGGGGCAAAGACAGATACGCAGTATTTT. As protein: CCARAYGTGAKTDTQYF.